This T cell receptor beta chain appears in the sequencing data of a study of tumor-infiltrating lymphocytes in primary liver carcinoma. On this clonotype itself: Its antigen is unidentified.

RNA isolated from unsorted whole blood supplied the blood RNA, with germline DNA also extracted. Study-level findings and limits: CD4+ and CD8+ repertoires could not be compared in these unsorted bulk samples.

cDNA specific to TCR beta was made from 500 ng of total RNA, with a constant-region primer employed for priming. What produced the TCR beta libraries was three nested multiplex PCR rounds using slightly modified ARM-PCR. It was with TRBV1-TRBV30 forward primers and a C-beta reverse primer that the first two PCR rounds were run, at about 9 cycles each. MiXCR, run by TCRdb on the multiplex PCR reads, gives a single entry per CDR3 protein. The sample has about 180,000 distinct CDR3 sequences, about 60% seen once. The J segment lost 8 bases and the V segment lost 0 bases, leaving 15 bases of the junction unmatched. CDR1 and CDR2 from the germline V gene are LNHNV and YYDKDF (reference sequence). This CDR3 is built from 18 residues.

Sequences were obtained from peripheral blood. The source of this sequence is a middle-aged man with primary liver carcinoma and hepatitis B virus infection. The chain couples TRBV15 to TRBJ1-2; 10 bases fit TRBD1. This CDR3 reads CATSREANTGTGARGYTF. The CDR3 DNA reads TGTGCCACCAGCAGAGAAGCGAATACCGGGACAGGGGCCAGGGGCTACACCTTC. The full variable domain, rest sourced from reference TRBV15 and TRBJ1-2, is DAMVIQNPRYQVTQFGKPVTLSCSQTLNHNVMYWYQQKSSQAPKLLFHYYDKDFNNEADTPDNFQSRRPNTSFCFLDIRSPGLGDTAMYLCATSREANTGTGARGYTFGSGTRLTVV.